The clone carrying this T cell receptor (beta chain) was counted many times. The antigen is not known. Two rounds of multiplex PCR amplified TCR beta CDR3 from genomic DNA. First-round PCR amplification was performed with primers specific to each TRBV and TRBJ gene. TCRdb fed the multiplex PCR reads into MiXCR, producing one record per CDR3 protein. The top ten hold about 15% of the sample, which has roughly 30,000 distinct CDR3 sequences, under 60% seen once. Germline lookup yields CDR1 SGHTA and CDR2 FQGNSA. V was clipped by 1 base and J by 7 bases, with 14 bases between them. The CDR3 runs 14 residues. These data come from a study of prognosis after radiotherapy for stage I lung cancer. The wider study: The study enrolled patients with stage I non-small cell lung cancer between 2018 and 2019.

Study findings and constraints: After stereotactic body radiation therapy, unique TCR clone counts dropped from a median of about 9,700 to 6,500.

This TCR was sampled from a donor aged 50 or older with non-small cell lung cancer. The genes are TRBV7-2 and TRBJ2-7, with D perhaps TRBD2 (5 bases). Material: PBMCs, obtained before or after stereotactic body radiation therapy (not recorded which). Here the CDR3 DNA reads TGTGCCAGCAGCTTAGATAACGGACTTACAGAGCAGTACTTC. It encodes CASSLDNGLTEQYF. Combining the CDR3 with reference TRBV7-2 and TRBJ2-7 gives the whole variable domain GAGVSQSPSNKVTEKGKDVELRCDPISGHTALYWYRQSLGQGLEFLIYFQGNSAPDKSGLPSDRFSAERTGGSVSTLTIQRTQQEDSAVYLCASSLDNGLTEQYFGPGTRLTVT.